This is a list of T cell receptor beta chains from one sample in a study of human T cells and chemical hapten exposure. TCRdb reprocessed the RACE reads via MiXCR and lists one record per CDR3 protein. The sample consists of fewer than 100,000 distinct CDR3 sequences, 11% of them appearing once. The source was whole blood, collected in connection with sensitization to the hapten diphenylcyclopropenone (DPC). These receptors were taken from a woman younger than 45 with alopecia areata. Some clones in this sample may be carry-over from other donors' samples. Both conserved end residues are part of each CDR3. Fields, in order: V gene, clone size, J gene, D gene, CDR3 protein, CDR3 DNA. The D gene is left open where the match is weak. Some rows mark clone size as missing; the rest say once, few, many or name a class of expanded clone.

V gene: TRBV6-2/TRBV6-3; clone size: many; J gene: TRBJ2-7; D gene: TRBD1; CDR3 protein: CASSYLQGVRYEQYF; CDR3 DNA: TGTGCCAGCAGTTACCTGCAGGGGGTCCGCTACGAGCAGTACTTC
V gene: TRBV3-1; clone size: many; J gene: TRBJ2-3; D gene: TRBD2; CDR3 protein: CASSPQGLAEDFFLSTDTQYF; CDR3 DNA: TGTGCCAGCAGCCCGCAAGGACTAGCGGAGGACTTTTTCTTGAGCACAGATACGCAGTATTTT
V gene: TRBV18; clone size: NA; J gene: TRBJ1-3; D gene: NA; CDR3 protein: CASSPLSGQHSGNTIYF; CDR3 DNA: TGTGCCAGCTCACCTCTGTCGGGACAACACTCTGGAAACACCATATATTTT
V gene: TRBV20-1; clone size: many; J gene: TRBJ2-6; D gene: NA; CDR3 protein: CSASLLTSGTSYFSGANVLTF; CDR3 DNA: TGCAGTGCTAGCTTACTGACCTCCGGGACAAGTTATTTCTCTGGGGCCAACGTCCTGACTTTC
V gene: TRBV20-1; clone size: NA; J gene: TRBJ1-5; D gene: NA; CDR3 protein: CSARAGEGSNQPQHF; CDR3 DNA: TGCAGTGCTAGAGCCGGTGAAGGTAGCAATCAGCCCCAGCATTTT
V gene: TRBV18; clone size: many; J gene: TRBJ2-5; D gene: NA; CDR3 protein: CASSPGYQETQYF; CDR3 DNA: TGTGCCAGCTCACCGGGGTACCAAGAGACCCAGTACTTC
V gene: TRBV12-3/TRBV12-4; clone size: once; J gene: TRBJ1-1; D gene: NA; CDR3 protein: CASSFVGSTEAFF; CDR3 DNA: TGTGCCAGCAGTTTTGTGGGAAGCACTGAAGCTTTCTTT
V gene: TRBV15; clone size: many; J gene: TRBJ2-1; D gene: NA; CDR3 protein: CATSRDDSSYNEQFF; CDR3 DNA: TGTGCCACCAGCAGAGACGACAGCTCCTACAATGAGCAGTTCTTC
V gene: TRBV7-9; clone size: many; J gene: TRBJ2-7; D gene: TRBD1; CDR3 protein: CASSGGQETYEQYF; CDR3 DNA: TGTGCCAGCAGCGGGGGACAGGAAACCTACGAGCAGTACTTC
V gene: TRBV29-1; clone size: many; J gene: TRBJ2-5; D gene: NA; CDR3 protein: CSVDRASQETQYF; CDR3 DNA: TGCAGCGTTGATCGGGCATCTCAGGAGACCCAGTACTTC
V gene: TRBV9; clone size: few; J gene: TRBJ1-6; D gene: NA; CDR3 protein: CASSVDTRGNSPLHF; CDR3 DNA: TGTGCCAGCAGCGTAGATACGAGGGGAAATTCACCCCTCCACTTT
V gene: TRBV29-1; clone size: few; J gene: TRBJ2-3; D gene: NA; CDR3 protein: CSVAYSTDTQYF; CDR3 DNA: TGCAGCGTAGCCTACAGCACAGATACGCAGTATTTT
V gene: TRBV20-1; clone size: many; J gene: TRBJ2-1; D gene: NA; CDR3 protein: CSARRQPDNEQFF; CDR3 DNA: TGCAGTGCTAGACGACAGCCAGACAATGAGCAGTTCTTC
V gene: TRBV5-5; clone size: NA; J gene: TRBJ1-5; D gene: NA; CDR3 protein: CASSLVDTGNQPQHF; CDR3 DNA: TGTGCCAGCAGCTTGGTCGACACAGGCAATCAGCCCCAGCATTTT
V gene: TRBV7-9; clone size: few; J gene: TRBJ2-5; D gene: TRBD2; CDR3 protein: CASSLPDRTSGGKTQYF; CDR3 DNA: TGTGCCAGCAGCTTACCGGACCGGACTAGCGGGGGAAAGACCCAGTACTTC